These 28 T cell receptor beta chains share one sample of origin, sequenced in a study of OX40 agonist ivuxolimab in advanced cancers. Libraries were prepared by immunoSEQ multiplex PCR; TCRdb keeps only in-frame clonotypes and omits some of them. Of 80,000 to 130,000 clones in the sample, approximately 90% were seen once. The material sequenced was CD4+ or CD8+ T cells sorted from blood, taken in a trial of the OX40 agonist ivuxolimab. These receptors came from an adult with an advanced solid tumor such as melanoma, head and neck, liver or kidney cancer.

The CDR3: CASSPGGSGGYTDTQYF. The CDR3 bases are TGTGCCAGCAGCCCCGGGGGTAGCGGGGGATACACAGATACGCAGTATTTT. This chain links TRBV11-2 with TRBJ2-3, with 9 positions matching TRBD2. CDR3 length: 17 amino acids. The V gene end was trimmed by 5 bases and the J gene end by 2 bases; junction bases not matched to a gene: 11. The germline CDR1 and CDR2 sequences are SGHAT and FQNNGV. The whole variable domain, remainder taken from reference TRBV11-2 and TRBJ2-3, is EAGVAQSPRYKIIEKRQSVAFWCNPISGHATLYWYQQILGQGPKLLIQFQNNGVVDDSQLPKDRFSAERLKGVDSTLKIQPAKLEDSAVYLCASSPGGSGGYTDTQYFGPGTRLTVL.

This chain uses TRBV5-1 with TRBJ2-5; 8 nucleotides align to TRBD2. The CDR3 length is 16 residues. Germline V lookup: CDR1 SGHRS, CDR2 YFSETQ. Trimming removed 5 bases from V and 1 base from J; junction bases left unmatched: 10. The CDR3 DNA reads TGCGCCAGCAGGGCTAGCGGGTCAGGGCCCCAAGAGACCCAGTACTTC. It specifies CASRASGSGPQETQYF.

This sequence joins TRBV6-5 and TRBJ2-3; D call uncertain. The CDR3 totals 15 residues. The germline gives CDR1 MNHEY, CDR2 SVGAGI. V was clipped by 0 bases and J by 0 bases, with 7 bases between them. Written as DNA, the CDR3 is TGTGCCAGCAGTTACTCCCCCCCTAGCACAGATACGCAGTATTTT. Its protein product is CASSYSPPSTDTQYF.

The chain couples TRBV10-2 to TRBJ2-1, with D possibly matching TRBD2 (5 bases). CDR3 length equals 13 residues. Trimming stripped 6 bases from V and 2 bases from J, with 8 bases between. CDR1 WSHSY and CDR2 SAAADI come from the germline V gene. In nucleotides, the CDR3 is TGCGCCAGCAGGGACTCCGCCTACAATGAGCAGTTCTTC. This encodes CASRDSAYNEQFF.

The chain carries TRBV28 and TRBJ2-2; 8 bases map to TRBD1. Germline assignment: CDR1 MDHEN and CDR2 SYDVKM. This CDR3 region has 16 residues. Trimming took 3 bases from V and 0 from J; bases not matched to a gene: 3. The CDR3 DNA is TGTGCCAGCAGTTTCCTGACAGGGGCGAACACCGGGGAGCTGTTTTTT. Translating gives CASSFLTGANTGELFF.

Here the CDR3 reads CASSGGLAENTGELFF. DNA of the CDR3: TGTGCCAGCAGCGGGGGACTAGCAGAGAACACCGGGGAGCTGTTTTTT. The chain carries TRBV12-1 and TRBJ2-2; TRBD2, the D gene given by the table, was not confirmed from the DNA. TRBV12-1 is tagged as a pseudogene. CDR3 length equals 16 residues.

The V and J genes are TRBV15 and TRBJ1-1; 7 bases line up with TRBD1. The CDR3 consists of 19 residues. Germline V gene data show CDR1 as LNHNV and CDR2 as YYDKDF (reference sequence). The V and J ends lost 3 bases and 0 bases, in that order; junction bases with no gene match: 16. CDR3 loop: CATSRLGTGARRLNTEAFF. The CDR3 nucleotides read TGTGCCACCAGCAGGTTAGGTACAGGGGCTAGGAGACTGAACACTGAAGCTTTCTTT. Complete variable domain (other parts from reference TRBV15 and TRBJ1-1): DAMVIQNPRYQVTQFGKPVTLSCSQTLNHNVMYWYQQKSSQAPKLLFHYYDKDFNNEADTPDNFQSRRPNTSFCFLDIRSPGLGDTAMYLCATSRLGTGARRLNTEAFFGQGTRLTVV.

The chain has TRBV5-1 and TRBJ2-5, with D uncertain. CDR1 and CDR2 (germline): SGHRS, YFSETQ. V lost 0 bases and J 2 bases, leaving 8 bases between the germline ends. CDR3 length: 14 residues. The CDR3 DNA follows: TGCGCCAGCAGCTTGGAAGGGATACAAGAGACCCAGTACTTC. This gives the protein CASSLEGIQETQYF.

V is TRBV10-3 and J is TRBJ1-1; no firm D call. V was shortened by 10 bases and J by 2 bases, with 17 bases between the two germline ends. CDR1 and CDR2 (germline): ENHRY, SYGVKD. The CDR3 length is 14 residues. The CDR3 region is CATRPQAANTEAFF. The CDR3 nucleotides are TGTGCCACACGGCCTCAGGCCGCTAACACTGAAGCTTTCTTT.

This clone was seen a single time. The chain carries TRBV7-2 and TRBJ1-2; D is undetermined. CDR3 length: 12 amino acids. Per the germline V gene, CDR1 is SGHTA and CDR2 is FQGNSA. Trimming removed 3 bases from V and 10 bases from J, with 12 bases in between. CDR3: CASSLITSTYTF. The CDR3, as DNA: TGTGCCAGCAGCTTGATAACGAGTACCTACACCTTC.

The chain couples TRBV18 to TRBJ2-7, with 7 bases matching TRBD1. Trimming removed 5 bases from V and 2 bases from J; junction bases left unmatched: 6. Germline values: CDR1 KGHSH, CDR2 LQKENI. The CDR3 is made up of 14 amino acids. The CDR3 protein is CASSSGTAAYEQYF. The CDR3 DNA reads as TGTGCCAGCTCATCCGGGACAGCAGCCTACGAGCAGTACTTC.

The V gene is TRBV5-1, the J gene TRBJ2-3; D is perhaps TRBD2 (6 bases). Germline V gene data show CDR1 as SGHRS and CDR2 as YFSETQ. Trimming shortened V by 4 bases and J by 7 bases, and 13 bases separated the two germline ends. The CDR3 has 13 amino acids. CDR3: CASSLGSVNTQYF. The CDR3 coding sequence is TGCGCCAGCAGCCTCGGGAGTGTGAATACGCAGTATTTT.

In its sample, this clone was seen once. V is TRBV15 and J is TRBJ2-3; D not certain. Germline CDR1 LNHNV, CDR2 YYDKDF (reference sequence). CDR3 length equals 14 residues. Trimming pared 8 bases from V and 2 bases from J, leaving 14 bases between. The CDR3 nucleotides read TGTGCCACCTCACTTACGGACCTCACAGATACGCAGTATTTT. Translation gives CATSLTDLTDTQYF.

In this sample, this clone turned up once. The J gene is TRBJ1-1, the V gene TRBV4-1; D unclear. Germline loops: CDR1 MGHRA, CDR2 YSYEKL. V was trimmed by 0 bases and J by 0 bases, leaving 8 bases between them. The CDR3 consists of 15 residues. CDR3 sequence reads: CASSQDPAVNTEAFF. The CDR3 DNA is TGCGCCAGCAGCCAAGACCCGGCGGTGAACACTGAAGCTTTCTTT.

This clone was found once. The V and J genes are TRBV28 and TRBJ1-1; D is possibly TRBD1 (5 bases). Germline assignment: CDR1 MDHEN and CDR2 SYDVKM. Between the trimmed V and J ends, which lost 3 bases and 7 bases, there was a span of 21 bases. The CDR3 consists of 16 residues. CDR3 DNA: TGTGCCAGCAGTTTTAGATCGAGGGGCCGCTACTTTGAAGCTTTCTTT. It yields the protein CASSFRSRGRYFEAFF.

This clone was detected a few times. The chain uses TRBV28 and TRBJ2-2; 7 bases align to TRBD1. CDR1 is MDHEN, CDR2 SYDVKM, per germline. CDR3 length: 14 residues. V trimming: 9 bases; J trimming: 2 bases; junction bases outside the gene matches: 6. CDR3 nucleotide sequence: TGTGCCAGTAGGGGGCCGGTTAACACCGGGGAGCTGTTTTTT. It yields the protein CASRGPVNTGELFF.

This clone was seen only once. The rearrangement links TRBV5-1 to TRBJ2-4; unclear D gene. V gave up 0 bases and J gave up 0 bases, with 4 bases separating them. Germline CDR1 and CDR2: SGHRS and YFSETQ. The CDR3 contains 14 residues. CDR3 residues: CASSLDVAKNIQYF. In DNA, the CDR3 is TGCGCCAGCAGCTTGGACGTAGCCAAAAACATTCAGTACTTC.

This clone appeared a single time. The gene calls are TRBV11-1 and TRBJ2-4, with 8 positions matching TRBD1. Unmatched junction bases numbered 7, after V lost 4 bases and J lost 8 bases. From germline, CDR1 is SGHAT and CDR2 FQDESV (reference sequence). The CDR3 has 14 residues. CDR3 DNA sequence: TGTGCCAGCAGCTCCCCGGACAGGGCAGACATTCAGTACTTC. The encoded protein is CASSSPDRADIQYF.

The chain links TRBV7-9 to TRBJ2-5; the match to TRBD1 covers 8 bases. V shed 3 bases and J 2 bases; nucleotides not matched to a gene: 17. The germline gives CDR1 SEHNR, CDR2 FQNEAQ (reference sequence). The CDR3 extends over 19 amino acids. CDR3 bases: TGTGCCAGCAGCTTTGATAGTTGGGACAGGTCCTGGGCGCAAGAGACCCAGTACTTC. Residues: CASSFDSWDRSWAQETQYF.

V usage is TRBV4-3 and J usage is TRBJ1-1; 8 bases agree with TRBD1. Germline CDR1 reads LGHNA; CDR2 reads YSLEER. Trimming cost V 0 bases and J 1 base; bases outside gene matches: 4. The CDR3 runs to 16 residues. The CDR3 region is CASSQDYTGGNTEAFF. CDR3 sequence (DNA): TGCGCCAGCAGCCAAGATTACACAGGGGGGAACACTGAAGCTTTCTTT.

The chain combines TRBV10-3 with TRBJ2-7, with 10 bases matching TRBD2. The CDR3 totals 18 residues. CDR1 and CDR2 from the germline V gene are ENHRY and SYGVKD. The J segment lost 2 bases and the V segment lost 5 bases, leaving 15 bases of the junction unmatched. CDR3 nucleotide sequence: TGTGCCATCAGTACCGGGTCCGATAGCGGGAGGAAGGCCTACGAGCAGTACTTC. Amino acid sequence: CAISTGSDSGRKAYEQYF.

In this sample, this clone turned up once. The chain uses TRBV6-6 and TRBJ1-2, with 7 bases matching TRBD1. The CDR3 extends over 14 amino acids. V was clipped by 7 bases and J by 0 bases; unmatched bases: 5. In germline, CDR1 is MNHNY, CDR2 SVGAGI (reference sequence). The CDR3 loop is CASTPTGTNYGYTF. DNA of the CDR3: TGTGCCAGCACCCCGACAGGGACTAACTATGGCTACACCTTC.

Here the CDR3 DNA reads TGTGCCAGCAGTACTAGCGGGAGTTACGAGCAGTACTTC. Its translation is CASSTSGSYEQYF. The chain uses TRBV2 and TRBJ2-7; TRBD2 matches 11 bases. Per the germline V gene, CDR1 is SNHLY and CDR2 is FYNNEI. The V and J ends lost 5 bases and 4 bases, in that order; junction bases with no gene match: 1. The CDR3 covers 13 residues.

This chain connects TRBV4-2 to TRBJ2-3; D is undetermined. This CDR3 spans 15 amino acids. Trimming took off 0 bases at V and 1 base at J, with 8 bases between the two ends. From germline, CDR1 is LGHNA and CDR2 YNFKEQ. Here the CDR3 reads CASSQDRAGTDTQYF. The CDR3 region has the DNA TGTGCCAGCAGCCAAGATCGCGCTGGCACAGATACGCAGTATTTT.

This sequence joins TRBV18 and TRBJ2-3; D is possibly TRBD2 (6 bases). The CDR3 runs 14 residues. Trimming took off 6 bases at V and 6 bases at J, with 16 bases between the two ends. Germline V CDR1 and CDR2: KGHSH, LQKENI. The CDR3 DNA reads TGTGCCAGCTCGGCGGGACCCCTAGGCGATACGCAGTATTTT. Protein: CASSAGPLGDTQYF.

CDR3 sequence reads: CASSPLRWTSGNEQFF. The CDR3 bases are TGTGCCAGCAGCCCTCTGAGATGGACTAGCGGCAATGAGCAGTTCTTC. The chain uses TRBV4-2 and TRBJ2-1; 10 bases are shared with TRBD2. V was clipped by 4 bases and J by 6 bases; unmatched bases: 9. The CDR3 has 16 amino acids. Germline lookup yields CDR1 LGHNA and CDR2 YNFKEQ.

The chain is built from TRBV6-5 and TRBJ1-4; D may be TRBD1 (6 bases). The germline CDR1 and CDR2 sequences are MNHEY and SVGAGI. This CDR3 spans 14 amino acids. V was shortened by 2 bases and J by 7 bases, with 11 bases between the two germline ends. CDR3 protein: CASSYGRGGEKLFF. The CDR3 region has the DNA TGTGCCAGCAGTTACGGCAGGGGAGGTGAAAAACTGTTTTTT.

The chain couples TRBV6-5 to TRBJ2-5; 7 bases are shared with TRBD1. With 2 bases clipped from V and 5 bases from J, the junction kept 8 bases outside the gene matches. Germline V gene sequence: CDR1 MNHEY, CDR2 SVGAGI. CDR3 length equals 15 residues. CDR3: CASSYARGRGETQYF. Written as DNA, the CDR3 is TGTGCCAGCAGTTACGCGAGGGGGCGCGGTGAGACCCAGTACTTC.